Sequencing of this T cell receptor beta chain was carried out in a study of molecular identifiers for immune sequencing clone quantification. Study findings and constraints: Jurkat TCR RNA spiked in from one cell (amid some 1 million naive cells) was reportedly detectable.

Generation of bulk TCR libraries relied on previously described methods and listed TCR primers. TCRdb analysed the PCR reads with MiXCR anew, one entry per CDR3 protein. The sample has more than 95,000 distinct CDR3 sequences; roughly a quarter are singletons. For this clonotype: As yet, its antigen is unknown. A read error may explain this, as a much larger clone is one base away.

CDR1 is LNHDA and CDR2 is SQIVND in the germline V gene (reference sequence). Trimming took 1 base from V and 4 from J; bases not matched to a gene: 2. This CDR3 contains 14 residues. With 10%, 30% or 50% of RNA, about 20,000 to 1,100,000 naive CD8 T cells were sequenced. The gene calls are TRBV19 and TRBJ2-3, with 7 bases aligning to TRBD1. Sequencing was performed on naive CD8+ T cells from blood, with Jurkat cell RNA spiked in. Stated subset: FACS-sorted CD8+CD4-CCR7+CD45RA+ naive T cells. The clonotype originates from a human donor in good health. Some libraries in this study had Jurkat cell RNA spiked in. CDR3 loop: CASSIGQGSDTQYF. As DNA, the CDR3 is TGTGCCAGTAGTATAGGACAGGGCTCAGATACGCAGTATTTT.